Here is one T cell receptor beta chain with its context. The antigen remains unidentified. Germline V gene lookup returns CDR1 ENHRY and CDR2 SYGVKD. The CDR3 sequence is 13 residues long. V was clipped by 7 bases and J by 8 bases; unmatched bases: 6. The source of the sample is a study of tumor-infiltrating lymphocytes in localized non-small cell lung cancer. Study-wide context: From each patient, both tumor and uninvolved lung, non-adjacent to tumor, were sampled.

Study-level points and caveats: T-cell fraction did not differ between immunotypes IM1 and IM2. TCR sequencing covered a subset of patients with enough tissue.

TCRdb's copy holds only in-frame clones and misses some; the assay was immunoSEQ multiplex PCR. This table has about 7,600 clones, 65% to 85% appearing once. This clonotype was sampled from a human donor with non-small cell lung cancer. The chain carries TRBV10-3 and TRBJ2-1; 9 bases agree with TRBD1. Sequenced input: lung tumor tissue. The CDR3 nucleotides are TGTGCCATCATGGGACAGGGAGGATATGAGCAGTTCTTC. Its protein product is CAIMGQGGYEQFF.